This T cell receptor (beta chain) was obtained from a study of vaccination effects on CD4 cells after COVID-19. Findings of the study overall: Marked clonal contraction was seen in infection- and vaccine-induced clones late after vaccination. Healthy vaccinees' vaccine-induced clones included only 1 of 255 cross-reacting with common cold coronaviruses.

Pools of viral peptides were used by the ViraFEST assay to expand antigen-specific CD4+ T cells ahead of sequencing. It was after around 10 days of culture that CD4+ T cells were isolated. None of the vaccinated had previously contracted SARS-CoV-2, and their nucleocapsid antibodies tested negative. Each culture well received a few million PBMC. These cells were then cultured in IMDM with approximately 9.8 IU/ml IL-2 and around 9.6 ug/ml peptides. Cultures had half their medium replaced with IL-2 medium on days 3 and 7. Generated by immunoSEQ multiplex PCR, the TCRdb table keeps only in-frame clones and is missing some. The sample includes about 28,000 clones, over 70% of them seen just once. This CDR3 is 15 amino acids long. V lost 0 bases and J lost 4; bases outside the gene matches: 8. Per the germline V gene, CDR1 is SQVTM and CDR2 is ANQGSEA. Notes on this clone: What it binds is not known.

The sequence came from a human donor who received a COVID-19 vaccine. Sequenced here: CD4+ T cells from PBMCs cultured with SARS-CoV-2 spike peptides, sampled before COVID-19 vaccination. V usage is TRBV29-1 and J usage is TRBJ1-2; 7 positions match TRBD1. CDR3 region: CSVEDRQGGGYGYTF. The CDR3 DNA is TGCAGCGTTGAAGATCGGCAGGGGGGTGGCTATGGCTACACCTTC.